The present T cell receptor (beta chain) was sequenced within a study of early T cells in non-severe SARS-CoV-2 infection. CDR1 is MNHNS and CDR2 is SASEGT in the germline V gene. This CDR3 is 15 amino acids long. The V and J ends lost 5 bases and 2 bases respectively, with 12 bases between them. MiXCR, applied by TCRdb to the 5' RACE reads, yields one record per CDR3 protein. The repertoire holds tens of thousands of distinct CDR3 sequences, with under 15% as singletons. The sample taken for sequencing was whole blood. The chain carries TRBV6-1 and TRBJ2-2; unclear D gene. The receptor's source is an adult who was a healthcare worker with PCR-confirmed SARS-CoV-2 infection or an uninfected control (not recorded which). For the CDR3, the DNA is TGTGCCAGCAGTCCCCCTGCGCTCAACACCGGGGAGCTGTTTTTT. Translating it yields CASSPPALNTGELFF.